This TCR beta chain was captured by sequencing in a study of neoadjuvant anti-PD-1 for oral cavity cancer. Sequencing was performed with immunoSEQ multiplex PCR; in TCRdb, only in-frame clones are kept and a portion is missing. The sample records tens of thousands of clones, roughly 85% being singletons. This CDR3 comprises 18 residues. Germline trimming cut 0 bases from V and 9 bases from J; bases unmatched to any gene: 12. Per the germline V gene, CDR1 is MGHRA and CDR2 is YSYEKL. Time point denoted: after neoadjuvant nivolumab, at surgical resection. This sequence joins TRBV4-1 and TRBJ2-1; 12 nucleotides match TRBD2. The specimen comprised PBMCs, sampled after nivolumab (anti-PD-1) treatment. This sequence originates from a person aged 40 to 85 with oral cavity squamous cell carcinoma. Here the CDR3 DNA reads TGCGCCAGCAGCCAAGAGTATAAGACTAGCGGGAGCCGAAGTGAGCAGTTCTTC. Encoded protein: CASSQEYKTSGSRSEQFF.